This T cell receptor beta chain was captured by sequencing in a study of PD-1 blockade in classical Hodgkin lymphoma. In the case of this clone: Antigen specificity is unknown.

Germline trimming cut 3 bases from V and 5 bases from J; bases unmatched to any gene: 5. Germline values: CDR1 SGHTA, CDR2 FQGNSA. This CDR3 contains 15 residues. Assay used: immunoSEQ multiplex PCR; TCRdb lists only in-frame clones, some missing. The sample shows 25,000 to 35,000 clones, around 84% of them seen only once. Time point meaning: cycle 4 day 1 (C4D1), after 6 weeks of nivolumab. Every patient had relapsed following autologous stem cell transplantation, and cohorts differed in brentuximab vedotin exposure. Magnetic negative selection was used to purify CD4+ T cells from PBMCs that had been thawed. Whole-study results and caveats: Newly diagnosed patients had baseline TCR diversity that was reportedly lower than that of healthy donors. Possibly reflecting disease activity or prior therapy, repertoire differences have causes that remain undefined. Excluded were patients who started nivolumab under 1 year after ASCT, a group that had lower diversity. A significant rise in TCR diversity was seen by C4D1 for CD4+ cells but not for CD8+ cells.

The receptor was isolated from a human donor with classical Hodgkin lymphoma. The V call is TRBV7-2, the J call TRBJ1-5, with 9 bases that match TRBD1. The sample consisted of CD4+ T cells from blood, taken before the fourth cycle of nivolumab. CDR3 DNA sequence: TGTGCCAGCAGCTTGGGACAGGGAGGATATCAGCCCCAGCATTTT. Translated: CASSLGQGGYQPQHF.